This TCR beta chain was profiled in a study of T cells in Graves' hyperthyroidism and ophthalmopathy. This clonotype appeared many times. Its cognate antigen is unknown. Study-level results: In validation, the model predicted ophthalmopathy. These predictions came a median approximately 6.5 months before onset.

The PBMCs studied were ones that came from 10 ml fresh peripheral blood. V lost 7 bases, J lost 5 bases, and 5 bases lay in between. Germline assignment: CDR1 MNHEY and CDR2 SVGAGI. This CDR3 is built from 10 residues. Amplified TCR beta CDR3 regions derived from RNA transcripts. When the TCR CDR3 underwent first-round RT-PCR, the HTBI primer set was used. TCRdb recomputed calls from the multiplex PCR reads with MiXCR, one row per CDR3 protein. Of about 210,000 distinct CDR3 sequences detected, about 16% appear once; the ten largest clones hold over 35%. Sequenced: blood. The receptor comes from a man aged 40-49 years with Graves' hyperthyroidism. The rearrangement links TRBV6-5 to TRBJ1-1; D ambiguous. This CDR3 reads CASIKTEAFF. The CDR3 nucleotides read TGTGCCAGCATCAAAACTGAAGCTTTCTTT.